The 5 T cell receptor beta chains listed next were all sequenced from one sample in a study of cytomegalovirus exposure and HLA in healthy donors. This PCR relied on a set of 60 Vbeta primers and 13 Jbeta primers. The table came from immunoSEQ multiplex PCR; TCRdb's copy has only in-frame clones and leaves some out. The table shows 150,000 to 200,000 clones, with approximately 85% occurring only once. Sequencing was done on a sample of PBMCs. These receptors came from a young man in good health and CMV-seropositive.

This CDR3 reads CASSLRLSGLAGTDTQYF. Written as DNA, the CDR3 is TGTGCCAGCAGCTTGCGTCTTTCGGGACTAGCGGGCACAGATACGCAGTATTTT. This chain connects TRBV5-4 to TRBJ2-3; 11 bases agree with TRBD2. J was trimmed by 1 base and V by 1 base; bases with no gene match: 8. The CDR3 loop spans 18 amino acids. Germline values: CDR1 SGHNT, CDR2 YYREEE (reference sequence).

The V and J genes are TRBV6-5 and TRBJ1-2, with TRBD1 identical over 8 bases. Germline lookup yields CDR1 MNHEY and CDR2 SVGAGI. V lost 2 bases to trimming and J lost 4 bases; unmatched junction nucleotides: 6. This CDR3 has 15 residues. In nucleotides, the CDR3 is TGTGCCAGCAGTTACCGAGGACAGGGAGGCTATGGCTACACCTTC. The encoded protein is CASSYRGQGGYGYTF.

In nucleotides, the CDR3 is TGTGCCAGCAGCGTACTATCCGGGACAGGGGGGTCCACCGGGGAGCTGTTTTTT. Protein sequence: CASSVLSGTGGSTGELFF. The chain recombines TRBV9 with TRBJ2-2; 11 bases align to TRBD1. The germline CDR1 and CDR2 sequences are SGDLS and YYNGEE. The CDR3 runs to 18 residues. Losses at the gene ends were 1 base for V and 4 bases for J; bases not matched to a gene: 9.

V is TRBV4-1 and J is TRBJ2-6, with 11 bases identical to TRBD2. Looked up from germline, CDR1 is MGHRA and CDR2 is YSYEKL. This CDR3 comprises 18 residues. V trimming: 1 base; J trimming: 0 bases; junction bases outside the gene matches: 2. The CDR3 is CASSQGLAGSSGANVLTF. DNA of the CDR3: TGCGCCAGCAGCCAAGGACTAGCGGGGAGCTCTGGGGCCAACGTCCTGACTTTC.

The gene calls are TRBV25-1 and TRBJ2-7, with a weak D call TRBD2 (6 bases). The ends were cut back, 1 base at V and 5 bases at J, with 9 bases in the middle. The CDR3 loop spans 13 amino acids. Germline V gene data show CDR1 as MGHDK and CDR2 as SYGVNS. This CDR3 is CASSEWGVHEQYF. The CDR3 nucleotides are TGTGCCAGCAGTGAATGGGGGGTCCACGAGCAGTACTTC.